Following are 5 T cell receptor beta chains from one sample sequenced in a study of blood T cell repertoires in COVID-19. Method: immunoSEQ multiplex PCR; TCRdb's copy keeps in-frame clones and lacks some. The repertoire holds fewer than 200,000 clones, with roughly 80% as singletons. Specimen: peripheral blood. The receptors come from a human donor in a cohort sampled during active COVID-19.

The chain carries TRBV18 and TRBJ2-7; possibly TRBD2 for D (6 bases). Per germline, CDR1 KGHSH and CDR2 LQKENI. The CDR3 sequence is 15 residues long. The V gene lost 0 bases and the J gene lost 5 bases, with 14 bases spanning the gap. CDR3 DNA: TGTGCCAGCTCACCACCGGCGACTAGAGGGCACGAGCAGTACTTC. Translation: CASSPPATRGHEQYF.

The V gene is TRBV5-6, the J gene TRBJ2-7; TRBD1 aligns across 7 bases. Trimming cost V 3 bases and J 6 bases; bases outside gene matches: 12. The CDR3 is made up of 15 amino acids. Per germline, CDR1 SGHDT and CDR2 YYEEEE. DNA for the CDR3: TGTGCCAGCAGCTCCGACAGGGAAGGTTTGGGCGAGCAGTACTTC. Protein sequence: CASSSDREGLGEQYF.

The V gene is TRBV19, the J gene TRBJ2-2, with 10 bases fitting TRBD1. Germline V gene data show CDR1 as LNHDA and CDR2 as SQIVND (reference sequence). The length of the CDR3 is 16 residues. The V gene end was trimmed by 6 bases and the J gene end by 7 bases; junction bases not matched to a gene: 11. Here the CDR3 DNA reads TGTGCCAGTAGAAAGGAGGGACAGGGGTCGAACGGGGAGCTGTTTTTT. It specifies CASRKEGQGSNGELFF.

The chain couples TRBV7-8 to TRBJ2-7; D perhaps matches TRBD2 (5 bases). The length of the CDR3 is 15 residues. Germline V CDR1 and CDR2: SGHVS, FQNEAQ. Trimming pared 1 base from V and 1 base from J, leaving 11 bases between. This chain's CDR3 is CASSLGISGSYEQYF. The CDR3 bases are TGTGCCAGCAGCTTAGGTATATCGGGGTCCTACGAGCAGTACTTC.

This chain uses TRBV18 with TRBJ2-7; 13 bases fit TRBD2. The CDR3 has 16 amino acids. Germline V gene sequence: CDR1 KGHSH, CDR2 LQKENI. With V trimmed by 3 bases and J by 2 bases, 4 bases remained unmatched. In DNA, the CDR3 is TGTGCCAGCTCACCGACAGGGACTAGCGGGGCCTACGAGCAGTACTTC. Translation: CASSPTGTSGAYEQYF.